Below, one T cell receptor (beta chain) is given with its context. This CDR3 comprises 16 residues. V lost 4 bases to trimming and J lost 7 bases; unmatched junction nucleotides: 9. The V gene's germline CDR1 is SGHRS and CDR2 YFSETQ. The data were taken from a study of blood T cell repertoires in COVID-19. On the study more broadly: Samples taken during acute and convalescent COVID-19 were collected in the United States, Italy and Spain. PBMCs, B-cell-depleted T cells, or T cells were the source of the cDNA or gDNA that made up the material.

Sequencing was performed with immunoSEQ multiplex PCR; in TCRdb, only in-frame clones are kept and a portion is missing. The sample contains tens of thousands of clones, 75% to 90% of which appear only once. The TCR sequence derives from a woman over 75 with COVID-19, enrolled during active disease. Sequenced: peripheral blood. The chain has TRBV5-1 and TRBJ2-1; TRBD2 aligns across 12 bases. The CDR3 sequence is CASSHRSLAGGNEQFF. Written as DNA, the CDR3 is TGCGCCAGCAGCCATCGGTCCCTAGCGGGGGGGAATGAGCAGTTCTTC. The complete variable domain, with remaining parts taken from reference TRBV5-1 and TRBJ2-1, reads KAGVTQTPRYLIKTRGQQVTLSCSPISGHRSVSWYQQTPGQGLQFLFEYFSETQRNKGNFPGRFSGRQFSNSRSEMNVSTLELGDSALYLCASSHRSLAGGNEQFFGPGTRLTVL.